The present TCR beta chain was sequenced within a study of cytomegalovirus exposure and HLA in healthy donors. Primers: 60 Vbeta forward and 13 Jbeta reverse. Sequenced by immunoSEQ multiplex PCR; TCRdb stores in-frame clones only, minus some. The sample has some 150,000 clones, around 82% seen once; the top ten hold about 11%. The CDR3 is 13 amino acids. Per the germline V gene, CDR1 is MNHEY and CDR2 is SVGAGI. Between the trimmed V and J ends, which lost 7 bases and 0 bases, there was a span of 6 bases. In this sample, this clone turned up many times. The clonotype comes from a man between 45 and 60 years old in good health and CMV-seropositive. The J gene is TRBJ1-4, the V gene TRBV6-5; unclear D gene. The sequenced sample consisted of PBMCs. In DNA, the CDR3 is TGTGCCAGCAAAACAGCAACTAATGAAAAACTGTTTTTT. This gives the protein CASKTATNEKLFF.